The clone carrying this T cell receptor beta chain was seen a handful of times. Distinct nucleotide sequences in the sample also encode this CDR3. Profiled with immunoSEQ multiplex PCR; TCRdb holds only in-frame clones, not every one. The sample has about 18,000 clones; about 76% are singletons. Time point given: inflamed ileum from the surgical specimen. The sample belongs to a study of T cell repertoires in ileal Crohn's disease. This TCR was sampled from an adult with Crohn's disease. The sequencing sample was made of ileal tissue.

CDR3 protein: CASSVAGGPGNEQFF. In DNA, the CDR3 is TGTGCCAGCTCCGTCGCGGGAGGGCCCGGCAATGAGCAGTTCTTC. The gene calls are TRBV9 and TRBJ2-1, with 9 bases lining up with TRBD2. The CDR3 covers 15 residues. The V segment lost 7 bases and the J segment 6 bases; nucleotides outside the gene matches: 11. CDR1 SGDLS and CDR2 YYNGEE come from the germline V gene. Full variable domain (missing parts from reference TRBV9 and TRBJ2-1): DSGVTQTPKHLITATGQRVTLRCSPRSGDLSVYWYQQSLDQGLQFLIQYYNGEERAKGNILERFSAQQFPDLHSELNLSSLELGDSALYFCASSVAGGPGNEQFFGPGTRLTVL.